This paragraph covers one TCR beta chain sequence. This clone turned up a few times. Its antigen remains undetermined. Sequencing ends 3 residues short of the CDR3 end; the germline J gene provides the rest. Predominantly Caucasian heritage was noted among both the CVID patients and the healthy controls. Heparinized peripheral whole blood samples of roughly 5 to 8 ml were obtained from each donor. Genomic DNA from adults with common variable immune deficiency (CVID) and from healthy adult controls was the source for sequencing TCRbeta CDR3 repertoires. The control group comprised approximately 22 healthy adult volunteers, roughly 12 female and roughly ten male, aged about 20 to 70 years with a mean age of around 37. Diluted blood was subjected to density centrifugation over Hypaque 1077 or Ficoll-Paque for isolation of peripheral blood mononuclear cells. Genomic DNA was obtained from unsorted mononuclear cells through either Qiagen column purification or a centrifugation-based method.

These data are taken from a study of T cell clonality in common variable immunodeficiency (dated by TCRdb to between 2014 and 2016). Here is what the overall study found, with its caveats: Despite equal DNA input, controls averaged around 80,000 unique sequences per sample versus about 32,000 in CVID samples. Healthy controls shared more TCRbeta clones with each other than CVID subjects shared among themselves (p < 0.0001). CVID TCRbeta sequences were reported to have fewer deletions and N-nucleotide insertions and to lack highly modified clones with 13 or more V deletions. Differences among patients in the CVID cohort limited the correlations between repertoire features and clinical complications. TCRbeta clonality was higher in CVID subjects than in healthy controls (t-test p = 0.018), and the increase was most characteristic of about a third of subjects. According to the authors, figuring out what caused the increased clonality in CVID would require sequencing the repertoires of T cell subpopulations.

For sequencing input, CVID and control samples contributed equivalent amounts of genomic DNA. For every sample, a 60 bp segment covering the rearranged TCRbeta CDR3 region was amplified and then sequenced. The immunoSEQ assay, a bias-corrected multiplex PCR combined with high-throughput sequencing, was used for TCRbeta amplification. In the original analysis: Each unique nucleotide sequence was treated as a clone and annotated with V, D and J genes, copy number and frequency. Sequences were labeled productive if in frame, and non-productive if out of frame or containing stop codons. As previously described, clonality was computed from Shannon's entropy. The predicted amino acid sequences of productive clones were used to derive mean CDR3 Kyte-Doolittle hydropathy. The R hclust function was used to hierarchically cluster scaled V gene usage with Manhattan distance and complete linkage. To assess clone sharing by CDR3 amino acid sequence, 12 repertoires per group were resampled over 100 rounds. The repertoires were searched for approximately 70 published EBV-specific TCRbeta sequences and nearly 250 published CMV-specific TCRbeta sequences. A couple of CVID samples that yielded fewer than 10,000 sequences were excluded from the analysis, so 40 to 50 CVID repertoires were retained. TCRdb retrieved this table from immuneACCESS and kept in-frame rearrangements only. Not all clones are present; in checked studies, unresolved V genes account for under half, and no reason is known for the remainder. Clonal size and the V and J genes are those of that table, whereas D and trimming came from the DNA. This sample has 51,000 or so clones, none of them a singleton. More than 2% of the sample is taken by the ten largest.

Reading the germline V gene gives CDR1 SNHLY and CDR2 FYNNEI. After removal of 6 bases from V and 3 bases from J, the junction retains 7 bases not matched to a gene. The cysteine opens and the phenylalanine closes a CDR3 of 14 amino acids. The DNA has 33 bases, all within the CDR3, and is read from base 1. The sample comprised peripheral blood mononuclear cells. The source of this sequence is a person aged 18 to 75 in good health. In this chain, TRBV2 is recombined with TRBJ2-7; the junction holds 8 bases that match TRBD1. This receptor has the CDR3 CASRRTGTSYEQYF. The covered CDR3 bases are TGTGCCAGCAGAAGGACAGGGACGAGCTACGAG. Outside the CDR3, residues come from the reference TRBV2 and TRBJ2-7 proteins, so the full variable domain is: EPEVTQTPSHQVTQMGQEVILRCVPISNHLYFYWYRQILGQKVEFLVSFYNNEISEKSEIFDDQFSVERPDGSNFTLKIRSTKLEDSAMYFCASRRTGTSYEQYFGPGTRLTVT.